A selection of T cell receptor beta chains follows, all from one sample in a study of T-cell memory formation after mild COVID-19. MiXCR, applied by TCRdb to the 5' RACE reads, yields one record per CDR3 protein. Found here are under 700,000 distinct CDR3 sequences, roughly 20% of them singletons; the top ten hold around an eighth. Sequenced input: PBMCs or a T cell subset sorted from them (not recorded which). These receptors all stem from an adult woman who had mild COVID-19 (a few samples of this study predate the infection). Cell type and time point are not known. Each CDR3 is given with its conserved first and last residue. A D gene is named only where the DNA matches it firmly. Some rows mark clone size as missing; the rest say once, few, many or name a class of expanded clone.

J gene | clone size | V gene | D gene | CDR3 protein | CDR3 DNA
TRBJ1-5 | - | TRBV24-1 | TRBD1 | CATSERGQGPQPQHF | TGTGCCACCAGTGAGCGGGGACAGGGGCCTCAGCCCCAGCATTTT
TRBJ2-3 | many | TRBV29-1 | TRBD1 | CSVEGQGLLGTDTQYF | TGCAGCGTTGAAGGACAGGGTTTGTTAGGCACAGATACGCAGTATTTT
TRBJ2-3 | many | TRBV7-2 | - | CASSPLERRWDTQYF | TGTGCCAGCAGCCCCCTTGAAAGGAGGTGGGATACGCAGTATTTT
TRBJ1-1 | few | TRBV6-5 | TRBD1 | CASSYSTGWLNTEAFF | TGTGCCAGCAGTTACTCGACAGGGTGGTTGAACACTGAAGCTTTCTTT
TRBJ1-2 | - | TRBV7-9 | - | CASRPDSDYGYTF | TGTGCCAGCAGACCTGACTCGGACTATGGCTACACCTTC
TRBJ2-1 | - | TRBV7-6 | TRBD2 | CASSLGVAGANEQFF | TGTGCCAGCAGCTTAGGTGTAGCGGGGGCCAATGAGCAGTTCTTC
TRBJ1-5 | few | TRBV20-1 | TRBD1 | CSARVGTGGKQPQHF | TGCAGTGCTAGAGTTGGGACAGGGGGCAAGCAGCCCCAGCATTTT
TRBJ2-5 | many | TRBV5-1 | TRBD1 | CASSLVGTEETQYF | TGTGCCAGCAGCTTGGTAGGGACAGAAGAGACCCAGTACTTC
TRBJ1-1 | - | TRBV15 | - | CATSRDLQDEAFF | TGTGCCACCAGCAGAGATCTACAGGATGAAGCTTTCTTT
TRBJ2-2 | - | TRBV19 | - | CASSISHLNTGELFF | TGTGCCAGTAGTATCTCCCACTTGAACACCGGGGAGCTGTTTTTT
TRBJ2-3 | - | TRBV4-1 | TRBD1 | CASSQPRTGITDTQYF | TGCGCCAGCAGCCAACCTAGGACAGGGATAACAGATACGCAGTATTTT
TRBJ2-5 | few | TRBV7-8 | TRBD2 | CASTNRRASGLQETQYF | TGTGCCAGCACCAACCGCCGGGCTAGCGGTCTCCAAGAGACCCAGTACTTC
TRBJ2-2 | - | TRBV20-1 | - | CSASEERGAGELFF | TGCAGTGCTTCGGAGGAGCGAGGGGCCGGGGAGCTGTTTTTT
TRBJ1-2 | few | TRBV6-5 | TRBD1 | CASSYDRAGGYTF | TGTGCCAGCAGTTATGACAGGGCGGGTGGCTACACCTTC
TRBJ2-1 | - | TRBV5-6 | TRBD2 | CASSRSGTASNEQFF | TGTGCCAGCAGCCGCAGCGGGACGGCCTCCAATGAGCAGTTCTTC
TRBJ1-4 | - | TRBV6-5 | - | CASSSVATNEKLFF | TGTGCCAGCAGCTCGGTGGCAACTAATGAAAAACTGTTTTTT
TRBJ1-1 | - | TRBV11-2 | - | CASSFAGVNTEAFF | TGTGCCAGCAGCTTCGCCGGGGTTAACACTGAAGCTTTCTTT
TRBJ2-1 | few | TRBV7-6 | - | CASSLGGALHNEQFF | TGTGCCAGCAGCTTAGGGGGGGCCTTACATAATGAGCAGTTCTTC
TRBJ1-5 | few | TRBV5-1 | TRBD1 | CASSIGQGSNQPQHF | TGCGCCAGCAGCATAGGACAGGGTAGCAATCAGCCCCAGCATTTT
TRBJ2-2 | few | TRBV7-8 | TRBD2 | CASSLSANGGTGELFF | TGTGCCAGCAGCTTATCGGCCAACGGGGGGACCGGGGAGCTGTTTTTT
TRBJ2-3 | - | TRBV5-5 | TRBD1 | CASSLRWTGTETSTDTQYF | TGTGCCAGCAGCTTGAGGTGGACAGGGACCGAGACTAGCACAGATACGCAGTATTTT
TRBJ2-3 | many | TRBV25-1 | - | CASSEWAGFSTDTQYF | TGTGCCAGCAGTGAATGGGCGGGATTTAGCACAGATACGCAGTATTTT
TRBJ2-1 | many | TRBV12-3/TRBV12-4 | - | CASSSQGGGEQFF | TGTGCCAGCAGTTCACAGGGCGGAGGTGAGCAGTTCTTC
TRBJ2-3 | - | TRBV9 | - | CASGKGTTDTQYF | TGTGCCAGTGGGAAAGGGACAACAGATACGCAGTATTTT
TRBJ2-7 | once | TRBV10-3 | TRBD1 | CAISGSGGSPYEQYF | TGTGCCATCAGTGGTTCAGGGGGTTCCCCCTACGAGCAGTACTTC
TRBJ1-6 | many | TRBV5-6 | TRBD1 | CASSPWDRDNSPLHF | TGTGCCAGCAGCCCGTGGGACAGGGATAATTCACCCCTCCACTTT
TRBJ2-7 | - | TRBV6-2/TRBV6-3 | TRBD1 | CASSYSGQGPSSYEQYF | TGTGCCAGCAGTTACTCCGGACAGGGACCCTCCTCCTACGAGCAGTACTTC
TRBJ2-2 | few | TRBV24-1 | - | CATSDFLSDTGELFF | TGTGCCACCAGTGATTTTCTGTCCGACACCGGGGAGCTGTTTTTT
TRBJ2-3 | few | TRBV2 | - | CASSTGTTSTDTQYF | TGTGCCAGCAGTACCGGGACCACCAGCACAGATACGCAGTATTTT
TRBJ2-7 | many | TRBV19 | - | CASSNSYEQYF | TGTGCCAGTAGTAACTCCTACGAGCAGTACTTC
TRBJ2-1 | few | TRBV4-3 | - | CASSHSLGTDNEQFF | TGCGCCAGCAGCCACTCCTTAGGGACGGACAATGAGCAGTTCTTC
TRBJ1-5 | few | TRBV18 | - | CASSPGVGNQPQHF | TGTGCCAGCTCACCGGGGGTGGGCAATCAGCCCCAGCATTTT
TRBJ1-6 | - | TRBV21-1 | - | CASSKPRGQGNSPLHF | TGTGCCAGCAGCAAACCTAGGGGACAGGGTAATTCACCCCTCCACTTT
TRBJ2-5 | many | TRBV3-1 | TRBD2 | CASSGRDYQYQETQYF | TGTGCCAGCAGCGGACGGGACTACCAGTACCAAGAGACCCAGTACTTC
TRBJ2-1 | few | TRBV6-6 | TRBD1 | CASSYGQGRYNEQFF | TGTGCCAGCAGTTACGGACAGGGGCGTTACAATGAGCAGTTCTTC
TRBJ2-2 | few | TRBV24-1 | TRBD2 | CATSDLVLAGGGRTGELFF | TGTGCCACCAGTGATTTGGTGCTAGCGGGGGGCGGGCGCACCGGGGAGCTGTTTTTT
TRBJ2-3 | - | TRBV5-1 | - | CASSLYGPSTDTQYF | TGCGCCAGCAGCTTGTATGGGCCTAGCACAGATACGCAGTATTTT
TRBJ1-1 | few | TRBV4-1 | - | CASSQVFQVYMNTEAFF | TGCGCCAGCAGCCAAGTTTTTCAGGTTTACATGAACACTGAAGCTTTCTTT
TRBJ1-1 | - | TRBV4-1 | - | CASSHETLFLDTEAFF | TGCGCCAGCAGCCATGAGACCTTATTCCTTGACACTGAAGCTTTCTTT